The T cell receptor (beta chain) described here comes from a study of blood T cell repertoires in COVID-19. Measured with immunoSEQ multiplex PCR; TCRdb has only the in-frame clones, and not every one. The sample has 150,000 to 200,000 clones, 85% seen once; the top ten hold around 3.2%. The CDR3 sequence is 13 residues long. CDR1 and CDR2 (germline): LNHDA, SQIVND (reference sequence). V lost 4 bases and J lost 8, with 9 bases in between. This clone is a singleton in its sample. The receptor was isolated from a human donor with acute or convalescent COVID-19. The donor label of this sample is uncertain. The chain carries TRBV19 and TRBJ1-6, with D maybe TRBD1 (5 bases). Sample: peripheral blood. The CDR3, as DNA: TGTGCCAGTAGTACTCGGGGGGATTCACCCCTCCACTTT. The encoded protein is CASSTRGDSPLHF.